The 12 T cell receptor beta chains given below trace back to one sample, sequenced in a study of shared clonotypes between healthy human individuals. The repertoire was sequenced with immunoSEQ multiplex PCR; TCRdb's copy has only in-frame clones and lacks some. The sample lists fewer than 100,000 clones; approximately 61% were seen once. Sequencing input: memory CD8+ T cells sorted from blood. Subset given: CD45RO+ cells pooled with CCR7-negative TemRA cells. Receptor source: a man aged 25-45 years in good health.

Ten or more counts support this clone. This chain joins TRBV28 and TRBJ1-2; D remains ambiguous. The CDR3 is 11 residues long. V lost 10 bases, J lost 2 bases, and 8 bases lay in between. CDR1 MDHEN and CDR2 SYDVKM come from the germline V gene. This CDR3 reads CAIGRNYGYTF. CDR3 nucleotide sequence: TGTGCCATCGGTAGAAACTATGGCTACACCTTC.

V and J are TRBV7-6 and TRBJ2-1; 12 bases fit TRBD2. CDR3 length: 16 residues. CDR1 SGHVS and CDR2 FNYEAQ come from the germline V gene. Trimming removed 5 bases from V and 4 bases from J; junction bases left unmatched: 6. Here the CDR3 reads CASSRLAGVKYNEQFF. Written as DNA, the CDR3 is TGTGCCAGCAGCAGACTAGCGGGAGTAAAGTACAATGAGCAGTTCTTC.

The V gene is TRBV19, the J gene TRBJ2-2; TRBD2 aligns across 7 bases. The CDR3 length is 14 residues. CDR1 is LNHDA and CDR2 is SQIVND in the germline V gene (reference sequence). V shed 8 bases and J 6 bases; nucleotides not matched to a gene: 9. CDR3 bases: TGTGCCAGTGGGATCCTCCGGGGGGCCGGGGAGCTGTTTTTT. This encodes CASGILRGAGELFF.

The J gene is TRBJ2-1, the V gene TRBV2; 8 nucleotides align to TRBD2. CDR3 length: 15 amino acids. V gave up 5 bases and J gave up 0 bases; unmatched junction bases: 3. Looked up from germline, CDR1 is SNHLY and CDR2 is FYNNEI. The CDR3 DNA sequence: TGTGCCAGCAGTAGACTAGCGAACTCCTACAATGAGCAGTTCTTC. Protein sequence: CASSRLANSYNEQFF.

Comments on this clone: This sample also contains other DNA sequences that code for the same CDR3. The chain couples TRBV28 to TRBJ2-7, with D perhaps assigned TRBD1 or TRBD2 (5 bases each). This CDR3 is built from 13 residues. Between the trimmed V and J ends, which lost 8 bases and 3 bases, there was a span of 14 bases. Germline V lookup: CDR1 MDHEN, CDR2 SYDVKM. The CDR3 coding sequence is TGTGCCAGCTCCTCCGGGGCCTACTACGAGCAGTACTTC. Amino acids: CASSSGAYYEQYF.

The rearrangement joins TRBV5-4 to TRBJ2-1; tentatively, D is TRBD1 (6 bases). V was pared by 2 bases and J by 3 bases, with 15 bases between. The CDR3 contains 16 residues. Germline V lookup: CDR1 SGHNT, CDR2 YYREEE (reference sequence). CDR3 region: CASSLSFTGNYNEQFF. In DNA form, the CDR3 reads TGTGCCAGCAGCTTAAGCTTCACAGGGAACTACAATGAGCAGTTCTTC.

In this sample, this clone turned up once. The V and J genes are TRBV20-1 and TRBJ2-5; D is possibly TRBD2 (7 bases). V lost 8 bases to trimming and J lost 9 bases, with 13 bases between them. The CDR3 spans 10 residues. Germline V lookup: CDR1 DFQATT, CDR2 SNEGSKA (reference sequence). The CDR3 reads CSSTGGAQYF. DNA for the CDR3: TGCAGTTCGACGGGGGGCGCCCAGTACTTC.

The rearrangement uses TRBV7-9 and TRBJ2-3; TRBD2 matches 14 bases. The ends lost 5 bases at V and 4 bases at J; junction bases unmatched: 5. This CDR3 is 16 amino acids long. CDR1 SEHNR and CDR2 FQNEAQ come from the germline V gene (reference sequence). The CDR3 nucleotides are TGTGCCAGCAGCACCGGGACTAGCGGGAGCGCAGATACGCAGTATTTT. Encoded protein: CASSTGTSGSADTQYF.

The chain couples TRBV28 to TRBJ2-7; D tentatively reads TRBD1 or TRBD2 (6 bases each). This CDR3 has 15 residues. Germline V gene data show CDR1 as MDHEN and CDR2 as SYDVKM. Trimming left V 6 bases short and J 0 bases short, with 15 bases between. This chain's CDR3 is CASRESGGGSYEQYF. DNA of the CDR3: TGTGCCAGCAGAGAAAGCGGAGGGGGCTCCTACGAGCAGTACTTC.

The V and J genes are TRBV2 and TRBJ1-5; the D gene is possibly TRBD1 (6 bases). Trimming left V 6 bases short and J 0 bases short, with 15 bases between. This CDR3 comprises 16 residues. The germline V gene has CDR1 SNHLY and CDR2 FYNNEI. CDR3 coding DNA: TGTGCCAGCAGGGACAGACAACGGACTAGCAATCAGCCCCAGCATTTT. This codes for CASRDRQRTSNQPQHF. Using reference TRBV2 and TRBJ1-5 for the parts outside the CDR3, the full variable domain is EPEVTQTPSHQVTQMGQEVILRCVPISNHLYFYWYRQILGQKVEFLVSFYNNEISEKSEIFDDQFSVERPDGSNFTLKIRSTKLEDSAMYFCASRDRQRTSNQPQHFGDGTRLSIL.

The chain uses TRBV2 and TRBJ2-7; TRBD1 might be the D (5 bases). V dropped 8 bases and J dropped 0 bases, with 11 bases sitting between them. Per germline, CDR1 SNHLY and CDR2 FYNNEI. This CDR3 has 13 amino acids. This chain's CDR3 is CASGAEDSYEQYF. CDR3 bases: TGTGCCAGCGGGGCGGAAGACTCCTACGAGCAGTACTTC.

In its sample, this clone was seen a few times. The V call is TRBV4-1, the J call TRBJ2-1; 8 nucleotides agree with TRBD2. Germline trimming cut 0 bases from V and 6 bases from J; bases unmatched to any gene: 13. This CDR3 comprises 18 residues. Germline V CDR1 and CDR2: MGHRA, YSYEKL. CDR3 region: CASSQEGAGVLLGNEQFF. CDR3 sequence (DNA): TGCGCCAGCAGCCAAGAAGGAGCGGGGGTTCTCTTGGGCAATGAGCAGTTCTTC.